The 23 T cell receptor beta chains presented below share a single source sample, sequenced in a study of T-cell memory formation after mild COVID-19. TCRdb passed the 5' RACE reads through MiXCR, listing each CDR3 protein once. Among about 180,000 distinct CDR3 sequences listed, approximately 17% were seen once. The sequencing sample was made of PBMCs or a T cell subset sorted from them (not recorded which). The receptors derive from a man between 18 and 35 years old who had mild COVID-19 (a few samples of this study predate the infection). Cell type and time point are not known.

The chain has TRBV5-1 and TRBJ1-5; 9 nucleotides align to TRBD1. Unmatched junction bases numbered 3, after V lost 4 bases and J lost 4 bases. The CDR3 consists of 14 residues. Germline loops: CDR1 SGHRS, CDR2 YFSETQ. CDR3 in DNA: TGCGCCAGCAGCCCGGACAGGGGAAATCAGCCCCAGCATTTT. This encodes CASSPDRGNQPQHF.

This clonotype came up a few times. The genes are TRBV12-3 or TRBV12-4 and TRBJ1-5, with TRBD1 identical over 7 bases. V shed 3 bases and J 7 bases; nucleotides not matched to a gene: 6. The CDR3 extends over 14 amino acids. CDR3 loop: CASSFRQGGQPQHF. The CDR3 nucleotides read TGTGCCAGCAGTTTCCGGCAGGGGGGACAGCCCCAGCATTTT.

The chain employs TRBV6-6 and TRBJ1-6, with D tentatively TRBD1 (5 bases). V shed 5 bases and J shed 7 bases, with 12 bases lying between them. The CDR3 sequence is 14 residues long. Germline V CDR1 and CDR2: MNHNY, SVGAGI (reference sequence). DNA for the CDR3: TGTGCCAGCAGTAATGCGCAGGGCAATTCACCCCTCCACTTT. It is translated as CASSNAQGNSPLHF.

The V call is TRBV3-1, the J call TRBJ2-2; D is unclear. Germline loops: CDR1 LGHDT, CDR2 YNNKEL (reference sequence). The CDR3 contains 15 residues. V was cut by 1 base and J by 3 bases, with 9 bases left in between. CDR3 sequence reads: CASSQGVGYTGELFF. In DNA, the CDR3 is TGTGCCAGCAGCCAAGGAGTGGGGTACACCGGGGAGCTGTTTTTT.

This clonotype was counted only a few times. The rearrangement uses TRBV6-5 and TRBJ1-2; possibly TRBD1 for D (6 bases). V was pared by 0 bases and J by 4 bases, with 15 bases between. This CDR3 has 16 residues. Germline V gives CDR1 MNHEY, CDR2 SVGAGI. The CDR3 loop reads CASSYSQGRGFYGYTF. CDR3 DNA sequence: TGTGCCAGCAGTTACTCTCAGGGAAGGGGGTTCTATGGCTACACCTTC.

The gene calls are TRBV7-2 and TRBJ1-1; D is uncertain. Germline CDR1 and CDR2: SGHTA and FQGNSA. The germline V and J ends were trimmed by 2 bases and 2 bases, with 9 bases remaining between them. The CDR3 is made up of 14 amino acids. The CDR3: CASSLQNINTEAFF. The CDR3, as DNA: TGTGCCAGCAGCTTACAGAACATAAACACTGAAGCTTTCTTT. Supplemented by reference TRBV7-2 and TRBJ1-1, the full variable domain reads GAGVSQSPSNKVTEKGKDVELRCDPISGHTALYWYRQSLGQGLEFLIYFQGNSAPDKSGLPSDRFSAERTGGSVSTLTIQRTQQEDSAVYLCASSLQNINTEAFFGQGTRLTVV.

V is TRBV29-1 and J is TRBJ1-1; D unresolved. Germline values: CDR1 SQVTM, CDR2 ANQGSEA. This CDR3 is built from 9 residues. The CDR3: CRPLTEAFF. CDR3 coding DNA: TGCAGGCCTCTCACTGAAGCTTTCTTT.

V and J are TRBV24-1 and TRBJ2-1, with TRBD1 identical over 8 bases. Looked up from germline, CDR1 is KGHDR and CDR2 is SFDVKD. CDR3 length: 16 amino acids. V lost 1 base and J lost 7; bases outside the gene matches: 8. The CDR3 bases are TGTGCCACCAGTGATTTCGGACAGGGCGGGCGTAATGAGCAGTTCTTC. Translation gives CATSDFGQGGRNEQFF.

The table lists this clonotype with a few counts. This chain uses TRBV3-1 with TRBJ2-3; D uncertain. Trimming pared 5 bases from V and 3 bases from J, leaving 9 bases between. The CDR3 is 13 residues long. Germline CDR1 and CDR2: LGHDT and YNNKEL (reference sequence). This CDR3 reads CASSTTGTDTQYF. The CDR3 nucleotides read TGTGCCAGCAGCACGACTGGGACAGATACGCAGTATTTT.

The gene calls are TRBV19 and TRBJ2-7, with D maybe TRBD1 (6 bases). This CDR3 contains 15 residues. Trimming removed 6 bases at V and 1 base at J, with 16 bases between. Germline CDR1 and CDR2: LNHDA and SQIVND (reference sequence). The CDR3 loop reads CASRTGRDGSYEQYF. CDR3 coding DNA: TGTGCCAGTAGGACAGGACGGGACGGATCCTACGAGCAGTACTTC.

This clonotype showed up just a few times. The rearrangement uses TRBV20-1 and TRBJ1-1; no firm D call. This CDR3 is built from 13 residues. The germline V gene has CDR1 DFQATT and CDR2 SNEGSKA (reference sequence). Trimming shortened V by 6 bases and J by 10 bases, and 21 bases separated the two germline ends. The CDR3 nucleotides are TGCAGTGCCTCAAAAGGCATTGGGCTCGGAGCTTTCTTT. Amino acid sequence: CSASKGIGLGAFF.

This CDR3 reads CASWGRNEQFF. CDR3 DNA sequence: TGTGCCAGCTGGGGGCGCAATGAGCAGTTCTTC. This chain links TRBV6-5 with TRBJ2-1; D is perhaps TRBD1 (6 bases). Trimming cost V 8 bases and J 6 bases, with 8 bases left between them. CDR3 length equals 11 residues. Germline lookup yields CDR1 MNHEY and CDR2 SVGAGI.

The sample holds a few counts of this clonotype. The chain combines TRBV28 with TRBJ1-2, with D possibly being TRBD1 (6 bases). The CDR3 is 14 amino acids. V was cut by 6 bases and J by 4 bases, with 15 bases left in between. Germline V gives CDR1 MDHEN, CDR2 SYDVKM. CDR3 in DNA: TGTGCCAGCAGCAATCGGGACACTCCCTATGGCTACACCTTC. This gives the protein CASSNRDTPYGYTF.

This clonotype occurred a few times. The V and J genes are TRBV7-3 and TRBJ1-4, with D possibly matching TRBD1 (6 bases). Germline V gene sequence: CDR1 SGHTA, CDR2 FQGTGA. The CDR3 totals 17 residues. Between the trimmed V and J ends, which lost 5 bases and 0 bases, there was a span of 16 bases. CDR3 sequence: CASSQQGTDATNEKLFF. For the CDR3, the DNA is TGTGCCAGCAGCCAACAGGGTACAGATGCAACTAATGAAAAACTGTTTTTT.

This clonotype came up a few times. J is TRBJ1-3 and V is TRBV6-5; TRBD1 is a possible D gene (6 bases). This CDR3 spans 16 amino acids. Trimming cost V 6 bases and J 0 bases, with 15 bases left between them. The germline gives CDR1 MNHEY, CDR2 SVGAGI. The chain's CDR3 is CASSPRQESSGNTIYF. The CDR3 nucleotides read TGTGCCAGCAGCCCTAGACAGGAAAGCTCTGGAAACACCATATATTTT.

There are a few counts of this clonotype. The gene calls are TRBV29-1 and TRBJ2-5; 7 bases match TRBD2. Per germline, CDR1 SQVTM and CDR2 ANQGSEA. The CDR3 is 13 residues long. Germline trimming cut 5 bases from V and 4 bases from J; bases unmatched to any gene: 7. The CDR3 loop is CSVSGVYRETQYF. In DNA, the CDR3 is TGCAGCGTTAGCGGGGTATACCGAGAGACCCAGTACTTC.

This clonotype has more than one count but fewer than ten. The chain recombines TRBV5-1 with TRBJ2-3; perhaps TRBD2 as D (7 bases). The V gene lost 4 bases and the J gene lost 0 bases, with 15 bases spanning the gap. Germline CDR1 SGHRS, CDR2 YFSETQ. The CDR3 extends over 16 amino acids. DNA for the CDR3: TGCGCCAGCAGCACCGAGGGGGGGCCAAGCACAGATACGCAGTATTTT. Its translation: CASSTEGGPSTDTQYF.

CDR3: CASSLMGGLAKLFF. The CDR3 coding sequence is TGTGCCAGCAGTTTGATGGGGGGGCTGGCAAAACTGTTTTTT. The chain links TRBV7-2 to TRBJ1-4; maybe TRBD1 (6 bases). The germline V gene encodes CDR1 SGHTA and CDR2 FQGNSA. Trimming took 6 bases from V and 10 from J, leaving 18 bases between them. The CDR3 consists of 14 residues.

DNA of the CDR3: TGCAGTGCCCTTAGCGGGGGGGCCACCGAGCAGTACTTC. Its protein product is CSALSGGATEQYF. The chain couples TRBV20-1 to TRBJ2-7; TRBD2 aligns across 11 bases. V dropped 6 bases and J dropped 6; count of bases not matched to a gene: 7. The CDR3 contains 13 residues. The germline CDR1 and CDR2 sequences are DFQATT and SNEGSKA (reference sequence).

The V and J genes are TRBV5-5 and TRBJ1-5; D gene uncertain. The germline V and J ends were trimmed by 4 bases and 0 bases, with 8 bases remaining between them. The CDR3 length is 14 residues. CDR1 is SGHKS, CDR2 YYEKEE, per germline (reference sequence). Here the CDR3 DNA reads TGTGCCAGCAGCCCAGAGTATAGCAATCAGCCCCAGCATTTT. Protein: CASSPEYSNQPQHF.

This clonotype was seen more than once but under ten times. The rearrangement links TRBV12-3 or TRBV12-4 to TRBJ1-2; 11 bases are a match to TRBD1. CDR3 size: 17 residues. After removal of 6 bases from V and 7 bases from J, the junction contained 16 bases not matched to a gene. CDR3: CASSRRTGGGFPAGYTF. The CDR3 DNA is TGTGCCAGCAGCCGTAGGACAGGGGGCGGGTTCCCTGCTGGCTACACCTTC.

There are a few counts of this clonotype. This chain connects TRBV20-1 to TRBJ2-6, with a tentative D call TRBD1 (5 bases). This CDR3 contains 14 residues. V lost 6 bases, J lost 0 bases, and 9 bases lay in between. Germline lookup yields CDR1 DFQATT and CDR2 SNEGSKA (reference sequence). The CDR3: CSARTSSGANVLTF. The CDR3 DNA follows: TGCAGTGCACGGACAAGCTCTGGGGCCAACGTCCTGACTTTC.

The V and J genes are TRBV11-2 and TRBJ1-3; D not certain. There are 17 residues in the CDR3. The V end was cut by 4 bases, the J end by 0 bases, with 16 bases between. Germline V gives CDR1 SGHAT, CDR2 FQNNGV. The CDR3 bases are TGTGCCAGCAGCTCCCTTCGGGAGGGAAACTCTGGAAACACCATATATTTT. It encodes CASSSLREGNSGNTIYF.